The 25 T cell receptor beta chains reported below all come from one sample, sequenced in a study of blood T cells in healthy people across ages (dated by TCRdb to the mid-2010s). Libraries were prepared through 5' RACE. TCRdb names Illumina HiSeq 2500 as the instrument used. A second PCR of about 6 to 12 cycles was performed with a sample-barcoded 5' primer and a J-beta primer mix. The public reads were reprocessed in TCRdb via fastp at Q25 and MiXCR, keeping in-frame beta chains. Under each unique CDR3 protein, matching rows form one entry showing the most common genes and DNA. The sample data list roughly 1,300,000 distinct CDR3 sequences, and 59% of these were observed just once. The ten largest account for roughly 7% of the sample. The specimen was blood. The receptors were sampled from a man between 18 and 35 years old in good health.

The J gene is TRBJ2-1, the V gene TRBV4-1; tentative D call: TRBD1 (6 bases). The CDR3 totals 15 residues. Germline V gene lookup returns CDR1 MGHRA and CDR2 YSYEKL. Trimming removed 2 bases at V and 8 bases at J, with 16 bases between. CDR3 coding DNA: TGCGCCAGCAGCCAACAGGGGCTAGGTGTTGATGAGCAGTTCTTC. This translates into CASSQQGLGVDEQFF.

This clonotype showed up just a few times. V and J are TRBV12-3 or TRBV12-4 and TRBJ2-7, with D possibly called TRBD1 or TRBD2 (7 bases each). With 3 bases removed from V and 4 bases from J, the gap between germline ends came to 16 bases. The CDR3 is 15 residues long. Here the CDR3 reads CASSLGGGQLYEQYF. CDR3 DNA sequence: TGTGCCAGCAGTTTGGGAGGGGGACAGCTTTACGAGCAGTACTTC.

This sequence joins TRBV2 and TRBJ2-7, with 13 bases aligning to TRBD2. CDR3 size: 16 residues. The V and J ends lost 3 bases and 6 bases, in that order; junction bases with no gene match: 8. From germline, CDR1 is SNHLY and CDR2 FYNNEI. This CDR3 reads CASSDLGLAGDAEQYF. For the CDR3, the DNA is TGTGCCAGCAGTGACTTAGGACTAGCGGGAGATGCCGAGCAGTACTTC.

The genes are TRBV20-1 and TRBJ2-3, with no clear D. V was pared by 3 bases and J by 0 bases, with 16 bases between. This CDR3 contains 16 residues. CDR1 and CDR2 from the germline V gene are DFQATT and SNEGSKA (reference sequence). The CDR3 protein is CSASGRRITSTDTQYF. CDR3 in DNA: TGCAGTGCTAGCGGACGTCGGATAACTAGCACAGATACGCAGTATTTT.

A few counts support this clonotype. V usage is TRBV3-1 and J usage is TRBJ2-7; 7 bases line up with TRBD1. TRBJ2-5 explains the end of the DNA better; the J call may be wrong. The CDR3 totals 17 residues. Germline V lookup: CDR1 LGHDT, CDR2 YNNKEL (reference sequence). The CDR3 sequence: CASSQVLTRQGLETQYF. The CDR3, as DNA: TGTGCCAGCAGCCAAGTTTTGACGCGACAGGGTTTGGAGACCCAGTACTTC.

The chain combines TRBV20-1 with TRBJ1-5; weak D call: TRBD1 (5 bases). The length of the CDR3 is 14 residues. V was shortened by 4 bases and J by 1 base, with 11 bases between the two germline ends. Germline CDR1 and CDR2: DFQATT and SNEGSKA (reference sequence). The CDR3 nucleotides are TGCAGTGCTATCCGTGGGACGAGCAATCAGCCCCAGCATTTT. Translated, it gives CSAIRGTSNQPQHF.

The chain has TRBV4-2 and TRBJ2-7, with TRBD2 matching over 9 bases. The germline CDR1 and CDR2 sequences are LGHNA and YNFKEQ. CDR3 length: 14 residues. J lost 7 bases, V lost 1 base, and 5 bases had no gene match. The CDR3 is CASSQATLAGEQYF. In nucleotides, the CDR3 is TGTGCCAGCAGCCAAGCGACACTAGCGGGTGAGCAGTACTTC.

DNA for the CDR3: TGTGCCAGCAGTGATAAGGGTTTTCAGCCCCAGCATTTT. This encodes CASSDKGFQPQHF. The rearrangement links TRBV2 to TRBJ1-5; unclear D gene. The germline V gene has CDR1 SNHLY and CDR2 FYNNEI. V shed 3 bases and J shed 6 bases, with 9 bases lying between them. The CDR3 is made up of 13 amino acids.

This clonotype was counted many times. One end of the junction does not line up with germline, which may come from a read error. This chain joins TRBV18 and TRBJ1-5; 9 nucleotides align to TRBD1. Looked up from germline, CDR1 is KGHSH and CDR2 is LQKENI. CDR3 length equals 14 residues. Written as DNA, the CDR3 is TGCGCCAGCAGTCCCGGACAGGGGTATCAGCCCCAGCATTTT. It is translated as CASSPGQGYQPQHF.

The genes are TRBV5-1 and TRBJ2-1, with 9 bases fitting TRBD1. This CDR3 contains 14 residues. After removal of 4 bases from V and 9 bases from J, the junction contained 8 bases not matched to a gene. Germline V gene lookup returns CDR1 SGHRS and CDR2 YFSETQ. The CDR3 DNA follows: TGCGCCAGCAGCAGGACAGGGGTTTCCATTGAGCAGTTCTTC. It encodes CASSRTGVSIEQFF. Complete variable domain (other parts from reference TRBV5-1 and TRBJ2-1): KAGVTQTPRYLIKTRGQQVTLSCSPISGHRSVSWYQQTPGQGLQFLFEYFSETQRNKGNFPGRFSGRQFSNSRSEMNVSTLELGDSALYLCASSRTGVSIEQFFGPGTRLTVL.

This clonotype has just a few counts. The chain uses TRBV6-1 and TRBJ1-2; TRBD1 might be the D (6 bases). This CDR3 region has 14 residues. Germline V CDR1 and CDR2: MNHNS, SASEGT. Trimming stripped 6 bases from V and 2 bases from J, with 13 bases between. As DNA, the CDR3 is TGTGCCAGCAGGGTAACGGGACACAACTATGGCTACACCTTC. It translates to CASRVTGHNYGYTF.

The rearrangement uses TRBV15 and TRBJ2-1; a weak D match, TRBD1 (6 bases). Looked up from germline, CDR1 is LNHNV and CDR2 is YYDKDF (reference sequence). The V end lost 2 bases, the J end lost 8 bases, and 16 bases lay between the germline ends. This CDR3 region has 15 residues. This CDR3 reads CATSRSNHDRYEQFF. The CDR3 DNA reads TGTGCCACCAGCAGATCTAACCATGACAGGTATGAGCAGTTCTTC.

This clonotype appeared many times. The chain employs TRBV29-1 and TRBJ2-7; 9 bases are shared with TRBD1. After removal of 0 bases from V and 1 base from J, the junction contained 4 bases not matched to a gene. The germline V gene encodes CDR1 SQVTM and CDR2 ANQGSEA. The CDR3 is made up of 15 amino acids. The CDR3 loop reads CSVEDPGTGSYEQYF. The CDR3 DNA is TGCAGCGTTGAAGATCCCGGGACAGGGTCCTACGAGCAGTACTTC.

CDR3 protein: CASSLGGERYNEQFF. The CDR3 DNA is TGTGCCAGCAGCTTAGGGGGGGAACGCTACAATGAGCAGTTCTTC. The V call is TRBV11-3, the J call TRBJ2-1, with D possibly matching TRBD2 (6 bases). Trimming pared 1 base from V and 3 bases from J, leaving 10 bases between. There are 15 residues in the CDR3. The germline CDR1 and CDR2 sequences are SGHNT and YENEEA.

The J gene is TRBJ2-3, the V gene TRBV28; weak D call: TRBD2 (6 bases). Germline assignment: CDR1 MDHEN and CDR2 SYDVKM. The CDR3 totals 15 residues. Trimming pared 8 bases from V and 0 bases from J, leaving 15 bases between. The CDR3 DNA sequence: TGTGCCAGCTTTGGAACGGGGACTAGCACAGATACGCAGTATTTT. Its translation: CASFGTGTSTDTQYF. Variable domain in full (rest from reference TRBV28 and TRBJ2-3): DVKVTQSSRYLVKRTGEKVFLECVQDMDHENMFWYRQDPGLGLRLIYFSYDVKMKEKGDIPEGYSVSREKKERFSLILESASTNQTSMYLCASFGTGTSTDTQYFGPGTRLTVL.

This chain uses TRBV4-2 with TRBJ1-4; no clear D. Germline V gene lookup returns CDR1 LGHNA and CDR2 YNFKEQ. The V gene lost 8 bases and the J gene lost 0 bases, with 13 bases spanning the gap. The CDR3 spans 15 residues. The CDR3 protein is CASRGLESTNEKLFF. The CDR3 coding sequence is TGTGCCAGCCGTGGCCTCGAGTCAACTAATGAAAAACTGTTTTTT.

This clonotype has a handful of counts. The V and J genes are TRBV29-1 and TRBJ2-7; possible D gene TRBD1, 6 bases. The CDR3 is 13 residues long. Germline loops: CDR1 SQVTM, CDR2 ANQGSEA. V was trimmed by 7 bases and J by 6 bases, leaving 19 bases between them. The CDR3 nucleotides are TGCAGCGCAAAGACAGGATCTCTTGGCGAGCAGTACTTC. Encoded protein: CSAKTGSLGEQYF.

The J gene is TRBJ2-7, the V gene TRBV7-9, with 7 bases lining up with TRBD1. Germline V gene sequence: CDR1 SEHNR, CDR2 FQNEAQ (reference sequence). Losses at the gene ends were 7 bases for V and 2 bases for J; bases not matched to a gene: 11. This CDR3 has 15 amino acids. This chain's CDR3 is CASTSAGQGAYEQYF. In nucleotides, the CDR3 is TGTGCCAGCACCTCAGCAGGGCAGGGGGCCTACGAGCAGTACTTC.

The gene calls are TRBV7-2 and TRBJ2-3; D remains unclear. V was shortened by 1 base and J by 6 bases, with 11 bases between the two germline ends. The CDR3 loop spans 14 amino acids. CDR1 is SGHTA and CDR2 is FQGNSA in the germline V gene. CDR3 nucleotide sequence: TGTGCCAGCAGCTTAGAAGGTCGCAGGGATACGCAGTATTTT. Translated: CASSLEGRRDTQYF. Drawing the rest from reference TRBV7-2 and TRBJ2-3, the complete variable domain is GAGVSQSPSNKVTEKGKDVELRCDPISGHTALYWYRQSLGQGLEFLIYFQGNSAPDKSGLPSDRFSAERTGGSVSTLTIQRTQQEDSAVYLCASSLEGRRDTQYFGPGTRLTVL.

The rearrangement joins TRBV5-1 to TRBJ2-3; perhaps D is TRBD1 or TRBD2 (5 bases each). The germline V gene encodes CDR1 SGHRS and CDR2 YFSETQ. This CDR3 has 14 residues. V was cut by 6 bases and J by 2 bases, with 13 bases left in between. The CDR3 loop is CASKPGPYTDTQYF. The CDR3 bases are TGCGCCAGCAAACCGGGACCTTACACAGATACGCAGTATTTT.

The V and J genes are TRBV4-1 and TRBJ2-3; a weak D match, TRBD1 (5 bases). Between the trimmed V and J ends, which lost 2 bases and 2 bases, there was a span of 11 bases. From germline, CDR1 is MGHRA and CDR2 YSYEKL. The CDR3 is 15 amino acids. The CDR3 DNA sequence: TGCGCCAGCAGCCAAATGGGGCCGAACACAGATACGCAGTATTTT. Its translation is CASSQMGPNTDTQYF.

This chain connects TRBV4-1 to TRBJ2-2; D not certain. This CDR3 has 14 amino acids. Trimming shortened V by 1 base and J by 4 bases, and 7 bases separated the two germline ends. The germline CDR1 and CDR2 sequences are MGHRA and YSYEKL. For the CDR3, the DNA is TGCGCCAGCAGCCAAGCAGCGAGCACCGGGGAGCTGTTTTTT. Protein product: CASSQAASTGELFF.

V gene TRBV6-5 combines with J gene TRBJ1-2; D ambiguous. Trimming took off 8 bases at V and 7 bases at J, with 17 bases between the two ends. This CDR3 contains 13 residues. CDR1 and CDR2 (germline): MNHEY, SVGAGI. CDR3 DNA sequence: TGTGCCAGCTCAGGCGCGCCAAGACGTGGCTACACCTTC. Amino acid sequence: CASSGAPRRGYTF.

This clonotype was detected only a few times. The chain recombines TRBV9 with TRBJ2-5; maybe TRBD2 (7 bases). Trimming took off 3 bases at V and 4 bases at J, with 22 bases between the two ends. Germline CDR1 reads SGDLS; CDR2 reads YYNGEE. The CDR3 length is 17 residues. CDR3 sequence (DNA): TGTGCCAGCAGCGCAAGGTCCTCTAGCGGAGGGGGAGAGACCCAGTACTTC. This codes for CASSARSSSGGGETQYF.

There are a few counts of this clonotype. The chain carries TRBV6-2 or TRBV6-3 and TRBJ2-7; TRBD1 agrees at 8 bases. This CDR3 has 15 amino acids. The germline CDR1 and CDR2 sequences are MNHEY and SVGEGT. The J segment lost 0 bases and the V segment lost 0 bases, leaving 1 base of the junction unmatched. The CDR3 sequence: CASSYSDRASYEQYF. The CDR3 bases are TGTGCCAGCAGTTACTCGGACAGGGCCTCCTACGAGCAGTACTTC.